This is a list of T cell receptor beta chains from one sample in a study of cytomegalovirus exposure and HLA in healthy donors. Using immunoSEQ multiplex PCR, the repertoire was profiled, and TCRdb retains in-frame clones only, with some absent. The sample contains around 110,000 clones, approximately 80% of which appear only once. Sequenced: PBMCs. Every receptor here comes from a woman aged 18-29 years in good health and CMV-seropositive. Both conserved end residues are part of each CDR3. D genes are given only for firm matches. Size is stated for part of the rows, as once, few or many counts, or as a class when the clone is expanded.

abundance: -; v_gene: TRBV6-5; j_gene: TRBJ2-1; d_gene: -; CDR3nt: TGTGCCAGTGGCGCGGGTAGCAGGGGTCGGGAGTTCTTC; CDR3aa: CASGAGSRGREFF
abundance: once; v_gene: TRBV6-5; j_gene: TRBJ1-4; d_gene: -; CDR3nt: TGTGCCAGCAGTTACTCAGGGGAAGCACCTCTTGAAAAACTGTTTTTT; CDR3aa: CASSYSGEAPLEKLFF
abundance: -; v_gene: TRBV12-1; j_gene: TRBJ2-1; d_gene: -; CDR3nt: TGTGCCAGCAGCTTTAGGCGGCTGGATGGGAATGAGCAGTTCTTC; CDR3aa: CASSFRRLDGNEQFF
abundance: -; v_gene: TRBV5-1; j_gene: TRBJ2-7; d_gene: TRBD1; CDR3nt: TGCGCCAGCAGCTTGGCGGCGGGACAGGGATGGTACGAGCAGTACTTC; CDR3aa: CASSLAAGQGWYEQYF
abundance: -; v_gene: TRBV19; j_gene: TRBJ1-5; d_gene: -; CDR3nt: TGTGCCAGTAATCGCAGGGCCTCCAATCAGCCCCAGCATTTT; CDR3aa: CASNRRASNQPQHF
abundance: -; v_gene: TRBV11-2; j_gene: TRBJ1-5; d_gene: -; CDR3nt: TGTGCCAGCAGCTTTGCCCCTTGGGCCGGTCAGCCCCAGCATTTT; CDR3aa: CASSFAPWAGQPQHF
abundance: -; v_gene: TRBV2; j_gene: TRBJ2-7; d_gene: TRBD1; CDR3nt: TGTGCCAGCAGTCTGGGACAGTCCTACGAGCAGTACTTC; CDR3aa: CASSLGQSYEQYF
abundance: -; v_gene: TRBV2; j_gene: TRBJ2-7; d_gene: -; CDR3nt: TGTGCCAGCAGTGAATTGCGGAGACGCTCCTACGAGCAGTACTTC; CDR3aa: CASSELRRRSYEQYF
abundance: -; v_gene: TRBV6-4; j_gene: TRBJ2-5; d_gene: -; CDR3nt: TGTGCCAGCAGTGACGGGGCCGACCAAGAGACCCAGTACTTC; CDR3aa: CASSDGADQETQYF
abundance: -; v_gene: TRBV2; j_gene: TRBJ1-6; d_gene: TRBD1; CDR3nt: TGTGCCAGCAGTCGACTAAGGGACAGTCGGGCACCCCTCCACTTT; CDR3aa: CASSRLRDSRAPLHF
abundance: -; v_gene: TRBV10-3; j_gene: TRBJ1-2; d_gene: -; CDR3nt: TGTGCCATCAGTGAAAGGGGAGGGTTGTATGGCTACACCTTC; CDR3aa: CAISERGGLYGYTF
abundance: -; v_gene: TRBV25-1; j_gene: TRBJ2-7; d_gene: TRBD2; CDR3nt: TGTGCCAGCAGTGCCCTGACTAGCGGGAGGACCTTTACCTACGAGCAGTACTTC; CDR3aa: CASSALTSGRTFTYEQYF
abundance: -; v_gene: TRBV19; j_gene: TRBJ2-2; d_gene: TRBD1; CDR3nt: TGTGCCATCGGGACAGGGGCCCCCGGGGAGCTGTTTTTT; CDR3aa: CAIGTGAPGELFF
abundance: -; v_gene: TRBV5-6; j_gene: TRBJ2-1; d_gene: TRBD2; CDR3nt: TGTGCCAGCAGCTTGCCGGGGACTAGCTTCAATGAGCAGTTCTTC; CDR3aa: CASSLPGTSFNEQFF
abundance: once; v_gene: TRBV5-1; j_gene: TRBJ2-7; d_gene: TRBD2; CDR3nt: TGCGCCAGCAGTTTGACTAGCGGGAGAGGTGAGCAGTACTTC; CDR3aa: CASSLTSGRGEQYF
abundance: -; v_gene: TRBV7-9; j_gene: TRBJ2-1; d_gene: -; CDR3nt: TGTGCCAGCAGCTTTTTCACAGGCCCCAATGAGCAGTTCTTC; CDR3aa: CASSFFTGPNEQFF
abundance: -; v_gene: TRBV4-1; j_gene: TRBJ2-7; d_gene: -; CDR3nt: TGCGCCAGCAGCCAAGGCGGGACAGCACTTACTTACGAGCAGTACTTC; CDR3aa: CASSQGGTALTYEQYF
abundance: -; v_gene: TRBV7-3; j_gene: TRBJ2-3; d_gene: TRBD1; CDR3nt: TGTGCCAGCAGCTTAAATGGACGCACGGGGACAGGGGCCTCAGATACGCAGTATTTT; CDR3aa: CASSLNGRTGTGASDTQYF
abundance: -; v_gene: TRBV28; j_gene: TRBJ1-5; d_gene: -; CDR3nt: TGTGCCAGCAGTTTTTGGGACAAGAATCAGCCCCAGCATTTT; CDR3aa: CASSFWDKNQPQHF
abundance: -; v_gene: TRBV7-9; j_gene: TRBJ1-2; d_gene: -; CDR3nt: TGTGCCAGCAGCCTAGGCCGAATAGAGTATGGCTACACCTTC; CDR3aa: CASSLGRIEYGYTF
abundance: once; v_gene: TRBV2; j_gene: TRBJ1-2; d_gene: -; CDR3nt: TGTGCCAGCAGTGAAGGGGGGGTTGGCTACACCTTC; CDR3aa: CASSEGGVGYTF
abundance: -; v_gene: TRBV14; j_gene: TRBJ2-5; d_gene: TRBD2; CDR3nt: TGTGCCAGCAGCCCCGGGGGGGGACAAGAGACCCAGTACTTC; CDR3aa: CASSPGGGQETQYF
abundance: -; v_gene: TRBV6-4; j_gene: TRBJ2-4; d_gene: TRBD2; CDR3nt: TGTGCCAGCAGTGACTCGGCCTACGGGAGGAACATTCAGTACTTC; CDR3aa: CASSDSAYGRNIQYF
abundance: -; v_gene: TRBV25-1; j_gene: TRBJ2-5; d_gene: TRBD1; CDR3nt: TGTGCCAGCAGTGATTGGACAGGGGAAGAGACCCAGTACTTC; CDR3aa: CASSDWTGEETQYF
abundance: -; v_gene: TRBV5-4; j_gene: TRBJ2-7; d_gene: -; CDR3nt: TGTGCCAGCAGCTTGCCCGGTTATGCGGGCGACTACGAGCAGTACTTC; CDR3aa: CASSLPGYAGDYEQYF
abundance: -; v_gene: TRBV4-1; j_gene: TRBJ2-1; d_gene: TRBD2; CDR3nt: TGCGCCTCACATCCTAGCGGGGGAACCCGTGGCAATGAGCAGTTCTTC; CDR3aa: CASHPSGGTRGNEQFF
abundance: -; v_gene: TRBV6-6; j_gene: TRBJ1-1; d_gene: -; CDR3nt: TGTGCCAGCATAGGGGCAATTGAAAACACTGAAGCTTTCTTT; CDR3aa: CASIGAIENTEAFF
abundance: -; v_gene: TRBV10-3; j_gene: TRBJ2-7; d_gene: TRBD2; CDR3nt: TGTGCCATCCGGGGGGACTCCTACGAGCAGTACTTC; CDR3aa: CAIRGDSYEQYF